The rows below give T cell receptor beta chains drawn from one sample of a study of T cell responses to AZD1222 COVID-19 vaccine. Only in-frame clones appear in the TCRdb table, and some are missing; sequencing was by immunoSEQ multiplex PCR. The sample carries roughly 110,000 clones, around 90% recorded once. This sample comprised peripheral blood, obtained 28 days after the second AZD1222 dose. The receptors derive from an adult who received the AZD1222 COVID-19 vaccine. The CDR3 runs from the conserved cysteine through the conserved F or W. D genes are given only for firm matches. Only some rows state a clone size, as once, few, many or a class for expanded clones.

>14|TRBJ2-7|few|TRBV4-3|.
CASTMDRGLGEQYF
TGCGCCAGCACCATGGACAGGGGACTAGGCGAGCAGTACTTC
>15|TRBJ1-6|.|TRBV19|.
CASNEGRTYNSPLHF
TGTGCCAGTAACGAGGGGAGGACCTATAATTCACCCCTCCACTTT
>18|TRBJ2-6|.|TRBV19|TRBD1
CASSRGQGFPSGANVLTF
TGTGCCAGTAGTAGGGGACAGGGGTTCCCCTCTGGGGCCAACGTCCTGACTTTC
>15|TRBJ1-2|.|TRBV19|TRBD1
CASSSSGGRNYGYTF
TGTGCCAGTAGTTCATCAGGGGGCCGGAACTATGGCTACACCTTC
>16|TRBJ1-2|.|TRBV19|.
CASSIFGQLANYGYTF
TGTGCCAGTAGTATATTCGGACAGTTAGCTAACTATGGCTACACCTTC
>16|TRBJ1-6|few|TRBV7-6|.
CASSLAQGGLNSPLHF
TGTGCCAGCAGCTTAGCGCAAGGGGGGCTGAATTCACCCCTCCACTTT
>12|TRBJ2-4|.|TRBV2|TRBD1
CASKGQGNIQYF
TGTGCCAGCAAGGGACAGGGAAACATTCAGTACTTC
>13|TRBJ2-7|.|TRBV5-1|TRBD2
CARTSGGVYEQYF
TGCGCCAGGACTAGCGGGGGGGTATACGAGCAGTACTTC
>14|TRBJ1-6|.|TRBV6-5|.
CASKPDLYNSPLHF
TGTGCCAGCAAGCCGGACCTCTATAATTCACCCCTCCACTTT
>16|TRBJ1-6|once|TRBV21-1|.
CASSGQGKGTNSPLHF
TGTGCCAGCAGCGGACAGGGGAAAGGAACCAATTCACCCCTCCACTTT
>13|TRBJ2-5|.|TRBV11-2|.
CASSLIGGETQYF
TGTGCCAGCAGCTTAATCGGTGGTGAGACCCAGTACTTC
>18|TRBJ1-6|.|TRBV12-5|TRBD1
CASGLVLGTGDFNSPLHF
TGTGCTAGTGGTTTGGTACTAGGGACAGGGGATTTTAATTCACCCCTCCACTTT
>15|TRBJ1-5|.|TRBV28|.
CASSLFVAGNQPQHF
TGTGCCAGCAGTTTATTTGTGGCAGGGAATCAGCCCCAGCATTTT
>16|TRBJ2-7|.|TRBV7-9|.
CASSSPDSNRAYEQYF
TGTGCCAGCAGCTCACCGGACAGCAACAGAGCGTACGAGCAGTACTTC
>13|TRBJ1-2|.|TRBV11-2|.
CASSSGTYYGYTF
TGTGCCAGCAGCTCCGGGACCTACTATGGCTACACCTTC
>15|TRBJ2-2|.|TRBV5-1|TRBD2
CASSLRLAEAGELFF
TGCGCCAGCAGCTTAAGACTAGCGGAAGCCGGGGAGCTGTTTTTT
>14|TRBJ2-5|.|TRBV7-6|TRBD1
CASSLVRTGYPQYF
TGTGCCAGCAGCTTAGTTCGGACAGGGTATCCCCAGTACTTC
>13|TRBJ2-7|.|TRBV11-3|.
CASSPFEGYEQYF
TGTGCCAGCAGCCCCTTCGAGGGCTACGAGCAGTACTTC
>14|TRBJ1-1|.|TRBV6-1|.
CASSERGVYTEAFF
TGTGCCAGCAGTGAACGGGGGGTTTACACTGAAGCTTTCTTT
>15|TRBJ1-1|.|TRBV6-2/TRBV6-3|.
CASSYLGAGNTEAFF
TGTGCCAGCAGTTACTTGGGTGCGGGAAACACTGAAGCTTTCTTT
>16|TRBJ2-7|.|TRBV5-5|TRBD1
CASSTTRQGASYEQYF
TGTGCCAGCAGCACTACAAGACAGGGGGCTTCCTACGAGCAGTACTTC
>14|TRBJ1-2|.|TRBV28|.
CASRAGQYIYGYTF
TGTGCCAGCAGGGCTGGACAGTATATCTATGGCTACACCTTC
>14|TRBJ1-2|.|TRBV11-2|.
CASSLSDTSYGYTF
TGTGCCAGCAGCTTATCAGACACCTCGTATGGCTACACCTTC
>18|TRBJ1-6|.|TRBV5-5|.
CASSLEHSWSSYNSPLHF
TGTGCCAGCAGCTTGGAGCATTCCTGGAGCTCCTATAATTCACCCCTCCACTTT
>17|TRBJ1-2|.|TRBV25-1|TRBD1
CASSEYGTVGDNYGYTF
TGTGCCAGCAGTGAATATGGGACAGTCGGTGATAACTATGGCTACACCTTC
>15|TRBJ1-2|.|TRBV5-3|TRBD1
CARSRSRDRNYGYTF
TGTGCCAGAAGCCGAAGTCGGGACAGGAACTATGGCTACACCTTC
>14|TRBJ2-7|few|TRBV28|.
CASSLFQGLGEQYF
TGTGCCAGCAGTTTATTTCAGGGTTTGGGCGAGCAGTACTTC
>15|TRBJ1-1|.|TRBV11-2|TRBD1
CASSTRTGRNTEAFF
TGTGCCAGCAGCACCCGGACAGGGAGGAACACTGAAGCTTTCTTT
>13|TRBJ1-5|.|TRBV29-1|.
CSVVMSPGKPQHF
TGCAGCGTTGTCATGTCGCCGGGGAAGCCCCAGCATTTT
>16|TRBJ2-1|.|TRBV3-1/TRBV3-2|.
CASSPSRGHGYNEQFF
TGTGCCAGCAGCCCCTCGAGGGGCCATGGCTACAATGAGCAGTTCTTC
>14|TRBJ2-7|.|TRBV6-5|.
CASSYSSPNYEQYF
TGTGCCAGCAGTTACTCGAGTCCGAACTACGAGCAGTACTTC
>16|TRBJ2-5|.|TRBV3-1/TRBV3-2|TRBD1
CASSQTTGARGETQYF
TGTGCCAGCAGCCAAACGACAGGGGCGAGGGGAGAGACCCAGTACTTC
>17|TRBJ1-1|.|TRBV6-1|.
CASSEGRSGLWNTEAFF
TGTGCCAGCAGTGAAGGTAGATCGGGACTCTGGAACACTGAAGCTTTCTTT
>14|TRBJ2-3|.|TRBV6-2/TRBV6-3|TRBD2
CASSYGGGEDTQYF
TGTGCCAGCAGTTACGGTGGGGGGGAGGATACGCAGTATTTT
>17|TRBJ1-6|.|TRBV7-9|TRBD1
CASSSYRAGGHGSPLHF
TGTGCCAGCAGCTCCTACCGGGCAGGGGGACATGGTTCACCCCTCCACTTT
>12|TRBJ1-2|.|TRBV10-2|.
CASSAQGYGYTF
TGCGCCAGCAGTGCTCAGGGTTATGGCTACACCTTC
>16|TRBJ2-3|.|TRBV5-1|TRBD1
CASSLVTGQGADTQYF
TGCGCCAGCAGCTTGGTTACGGGACAGGGGGCAGATACGCAGTATTTT
>15|TRBJ2-3|.|TRBV7-3|.
CASSSTGHSTDTQYF
TGTGCCAGCAGCTCTACGGGGCATAGCACAGATACGCAGTATTTT
>13|TRBJ1-2|.|TRBV2|.
CASSQEKNYGYTF
TGTGCCAGCTCCCAGGAAAAAAACTATGGCTACACCTTC
>14|TRBJ2-5|.|TRBV7-8|.
CASSLESPQETQYF
TGTGCCAGCAGCTTAGAATCCCCTCAAGAGACCCAGTACTTC
>14|TRBJ1-3|.|TRBV5-1|.
CASSPGGAGNTIYF
TGCGCCAGCAGCCCGGGGGGGGCAGGAAACACCATATATTTT
>13|TRBJ2-7|.|TRBV10-3|.
CATRDGNRYEQYF
TGTGCCACGAGGGACGGGAATCGCTACGAGCAGTACTTC
>15|TRBJ1-5|.|TRBV6-6|.
CASSHTSGYNQPQHF
TGTGCCAGCAGCCACACTTCGGGGTACAATCAGCCCCAGCATTTT
>14|TRBJ2-5|.|TRBV7-2|.
CATTLSGIGETQYF
TGTGCCACTACTCTTAGTGGCATCGGGGAGACCCAGTACTTC
>16|TRBJ2-5|.|TRBV9|.
CASSVDGGSSQETQYF
TGTGCCAGCAGCGTAGATGGGGGGAGTAGCCAAGAGACCCAGTACTTC
>13|TRBJ1-4|.|TRBV5-1|.
CASSPGKYEKLFF
TGCGCCAGCAGCCCAGGGAAGTATGAAAAACTGTTTTTT
>13|TRBJ2-7|.|TRBV4-2|TRBD2
CASSQGLAGEQYF
TGTGCCAGCAGCCAAGGGCTAGCGGGGGAGCAGTACTTC
>13|TRBJ2-5|once|TRBV7-6|.
CASSPLVKETQYF
TGTGCCAGCAGCCCCCTGGTCAAAGAGACCCAGTACTTC
>15|TRBJ1-2|.|TRBV25-1|.
CASSDPTQGEKGYTF
TGTGCCAGCAGTGACCCAACTCAGGGAGAAAAGGGCTACACCTTC
>14|TRBJ1-1|.|TRBV18|.
CASRERDKNTEAFF
TGTGCCAGTCGCGAGAGAGACAAGAACACTGAAGCTTTCTTT
>14|TRBJ1-2|.|TRBV5-4|.
CASSPHLANYGYTF
TGTGCCAGCAGCCCCCACCTAGCTAACTATGGCTACACCTTC
>13|TRBJ2-5|.|TRBV28|.
CASSSGAQKGQYF
TGTGCCAGCAGTTCCGGGGCCCAAAAGGGCCAGTACTTC
>16|TRBJ2-2|.|TRBV9|.
CASSVNSPQNTGELFF
TGTGCCAGCAGCGTGAACAGCCCCCAAAACACCGGGGAGCTGTTTTTT